This T cell receptor beta chain comes out of a study of blood T cell repertoires in COVID-19. Study details: There were acute and convalescent COVID-19 samples, and they came from the United States, Italy and Spain. Sample material is recorded as cDNA or gDNA derived from T cells, B-cell-depleted T cells, or PBMCs.

Source study methods: How many nucleated cells were present was estimated from reference gene primer amplification. Assay: immunoSEQ multiplex PCR; the TCRdb copy retains only in-frame clones and omits some. That table supplies the V and J calls and clone size; D and trimming were determined from the DNA. Of about 35,000 clones in the sample, 90% were seen once. Germline V gene lookup returns CDR1 SGHRS and CDR2 YFSETQ. Trimming shortened V by 3 bases and J by 5 bases, and 11 bases separated the two germline ends. This CDR3 contains 14 residues. Sequencing input: peripheral blood. V usage is TRBV5-1 and J usage is TRBJ2-2, with D perhaps matching TRBD2 (6 bases). The receptor was isolated from an elderly man with acute or convalescent COVID-19. The CDR3 loop reads CASSSRDLTGELFF. The CDR3 DNA reads TGCGCCAGCAGCTCGCGGGACTTAACCGGGGAGCTGTTTTTT.